The rows below give T cell receptor beta chains drawn from one sample of a study of HIV-infected patients and healthy controls. TCRdb used MiXCR to reprocess the 5' RACE reads, holding one entry per CDR3 protein. The sample shows 12,000 to 15,000 distinct CDR3 sequences, 7.5% to 10% of them seen only once. The sample consisted of blood. These receptor sequences come from an adult in good health. CDR3s include the opening cysteine and the closing phenylalanine or tryptophan. Each record gives: clone size, V gene, D gene, J gene, CDR3 DNA, CDR3 protein. The D gene is left open where the match is weak. Not all rows give a size; the values are once, few, many and, for expanded clones, a class.

-	TRBV20-1	-	TRBJ2-1	TGCAGTGCTAGAGAGGTTAGGAGCTCCTACAATGAGCAGTTCTTC	CSAREVRSSYNEQFF
medium-sized	TRBV2	-	TRBJ1-2	TGTGCCAGCAGTGAAGCGCTTCCCATTGGAGGCTACACCTTC	CASSEALPIGGYTF
medium-sized	TRBV6-6	-	TRBJ2-5	TGTGCCAGCAGTTACGAAGTCAGGGATTCAGAGACCCAGTACTTC	CASSYEVRDSETQYF
many	TRBV12-3/TRBV12-4	TRBD1	TRBJ1-4	TGTGCCAGCAGTTCCCGACAGGGGGCGGATGAAAAACTGTTTTTT	CASSSRQGADEKLFF
many	TRBV6-6	TRBD2	TRBJ2-3	TGTGCCAGCAGTTCTGGACTAGCGGGAGCCCGCACAGATACGCAGTATTTT	CASSSGLAGARTDTQYF
many	TRBV29-1	TRBD2	TRBJ2-1	TGCAGCGTTGACCCCTCTAGCGGGAGCAGCAATGAGCAGTTCTTC	CSVDPSSGSSNEQFF
-	TRBV7-2	-	TRBJ2-1	TGTGCCAGCAGCCCCACCTCCAGACACCTGTACAATGAGCAGTTCTTC	CASSPTSRHLYNEQFF
many	TRBV12-3/TRBV12-4	-	TRBJ2-7	TGTGCCAGCAGTTTAGGGACGAGGGGTCCCCACTCCTACGAGCAGTACTTC	CASSLGTRGPHSYEQYF
few	TRBV19	TRBD2	TRBJ2-7	TGTGCCAGTAGTATAGGGGCTAGCGGGAGCGGGAGTCGATCCTACGAGCAGTACTTC	CASSIGASGSGSRSYEQYF
many	TRBV19	-	TRBJ2-5	TGTGCCAGTAGTATCCCTCAAGGTAGTCCCCAGTACTTC	CASSIPQGSPQYF
medium-sized	TRBV5-1	-	TRBJ1-1	TGCGCCAGCAGTCCGCGTGGGCCAGGAGACACTGAAGCTTTCTTT	CASSPRGPGDTEAFF
many	TRBV6-1	-	TRBJ1-5	TGTGCCAGCAGTGAAGCGCATCGGCCCCAGCATTTT	CASSEAHRPQHF
few	TRBV20-1	-	TRBJ2-4	TGCAGTGCTAGAGCTCACCTTGGACAGACCAAAAACATTCAGTACTTC	CSARAHLGQTKNIQYF
-	TRBV19	TRBD2	TRBJ2-1	TGTGCCAGTAGTCTCCCTCCGACTAGCGGGAGTGGGAATGAGCAGTTCTTC	CASSLPPTSGSGNEQFF
medium-sized	TRBV6-6	-	TRBJ1-1	TGTGCCAGCAGTTACTCGGAAAGACCTGAAGCTTTCTTT	CASSYSERPEAFF
medium-sized	TRBV28	TRBD1	TRBJ2-1	TGTGCCAGCTCCCAACCGGGGACAGGGAGTTCGAATGAGCAGTTCTTC	CASSQPGTGSSNEQFF
-	TRBV5-6	-	TRBJ1-2	TGTGCCAGCAGCTTTCCGTTTAGGGGCGACTATGGCTACACCTTC	CASSFPFRGDYGYTF
medium-sized	TRBV5-1	TRBD2	TRBJ2-7	TGCGCCAGCGCCCTAGCGGGGACCTCCTACGAGCAGTACTTC	CASALAGTSYEQYF
many	TRBV7-2	-	TRBJ2-7	TGTGCCAGCAGTGCCGTTGGGGTCCCCCACGAGCAGTACTTC	CASSAVGVPHEQYF
many	TRBV7-2	-	TRBJ2-3	TGTGCCAGCAGCTTAAGTCCTAGCACAGATACGCAGTATTTT	CASSLSPSTDTQYF
few	TRBV10-3	-	TRBJ1-4	TGTGCCATCAGTGAAGTCGGGGGAAATGAAAAACTGTTTTTT	CAISEVGGNEKLFF
many	TRBV5-4	-	TRBJ2-1	TGTGCCAGCAGCTCACGACTACGGACTCTCTCCTACAATGAGCAGTTCTTC	CASSSRLRTLSYNEQFF
medium-sized	TRBV5-1	-	TRBJ2-7	TGCGCCAGCAGCAAGCCGGACAGAAGGCAGTACTTC	CASSKPDRRQYF
-	TRBV24-1	-	TRBJ1-2	TGTGCCACCAGTGATTTGTCTCTCGGCTACACCTTC	CATSDLSLGYTF
many	TRBV7-9	-	TRBJ1-6	TGTGCCAGCAGCTTCGGTGATTCACCCCTCCACTTT	CASSFGDSPLHF
few	TRBV30	-	TRBJ1-4	TGTGCCTGGAGTGATATGAAGACAGTAAGGGGGGAAAAACTGTTTTTT	CAWSDMKTVRGEKLFF
many	TRBV5-5	-	TRBJ2-7	TGTGCCAGCAGGGGGAACCTAGCAAGTAAGCAGTACTTC	CASRGNLASKQYF
many	TRBV19	TRBD2	TRBJ2-1	TGTGCCAGTAGTATTCGAGGGCTAGCGGGAGGTCCACGTTACAATGAGCAGTTCTTC	CASSIRGLAGGPRYNEQFF
many	TRBV5-1	-	TRBJ1-5	TGCGCCAGCAGCTTGGTGTCAGGGTATCAGCCCCAGCATTTT	CASSLVSGYQPQHF
-	TRBV7-6	TRBD2	TRBJ2-1	TGTGCCAGCAGCTTAGCGGGGGGGGCTAGCGGGAAGCCCTACAATGAGCAGTTCTTC	CASSLAGGASGKPYNEQFF
many	TRBV5-6	TRBD2	TRBJ2-7	TGTGCCAGCAGTTCAACTAGCGGGAGCCCCTACGAGCAGTACTTC	CASSSTSGSPYEQYF
medium-sized	TRBV29-1	TRBD1	TRBJ2-3	TGCAGCGTCAGGGGGAGCACAGATACGCAGTATTTT	CSVRGSTDTQYF
medium-sized	TRBV7-2	-	TRBJ1-1	TGTGCCAGCAGCTTTTTTGTGGAGAACACTGAAGCTTTCTTT	CASSFFVENTEAFF
medium-sized	TRBV5-6	-	TRBJ1-3	TGTGCCAGCAACGAACAGGGAAACACCATATATTTT	CASNEQGNTIYF
many	TRBV7-2	TRBD1	TRBJ2-7	TGTGCCAGCAGAAGTCCGGGACAGAGCTCCTACGAGCAGTACTTC	CASRSPGQSSYEQYF
many	TRBV7-9	-	TRBJ2-1	TGTGCCAGCAGCTTAACCGGTTTGGATGAGCAGTTCTTC	CASSLTGLDEQFF
many	TRBV9	-	TRBJ2-3	TGTGCCAGCAGCGCCCCCAACTCAGATACGCAGTATTTT	CASSAPNSDTQYF
-	TRBV12-3/TRBV12-4	TRBD2	TRBJ2-3	TGTGCCAGCAGTAGGGCTAGCGGGGAGGATACGCAGTATTTT	CASSRASGEDTQYF
medium-sized	TRBV6-2/TRBV6-3	TRBD2	TRBJ2-4	TGTGCCAGCAGTTACGTTACTAGCGACAAAAACATTCAGTACTTC	CASSYVTSDKNIQYF
many	TRBV27	-	TRBJ2-1	TGTGCCAGCAGTTTATCGATAGAGCCCAACAATGAGCAGTTCTTC	CASSLSIEPNNEQFF